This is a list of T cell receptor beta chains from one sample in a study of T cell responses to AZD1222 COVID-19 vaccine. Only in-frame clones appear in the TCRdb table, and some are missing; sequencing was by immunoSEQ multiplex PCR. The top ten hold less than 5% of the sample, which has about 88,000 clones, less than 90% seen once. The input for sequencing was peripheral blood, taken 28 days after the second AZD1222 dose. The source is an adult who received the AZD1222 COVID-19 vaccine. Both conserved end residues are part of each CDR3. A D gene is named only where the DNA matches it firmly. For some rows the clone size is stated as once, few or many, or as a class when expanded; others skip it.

cdr3_nt: TGCGCCAGCACCCCCGGGGGAACAGGGGGCTACGAGCAGTACTTC; cdr3_aa: CASTPGGTGGYEQYF; clone_size: NA; d_call: TRBD1; j_call: TRBJ2-7; cdr3_length: 15; v_call: TRBV5-1
cdr3_nt: TGTGCCAGCAGCTTGGCGGGGTACGAGACCCAGTACTTC; cdr3_aa: CASSLAGYETQYF; clone_size: NA; d_call: NA; j_call: TRBJ2-5; cdr3_length: 13; v_call: TRBV11-2
cdr3_nt: TGTGCCAGCAGCTTAGCGGGGACAGGGTTGGTCACTGAAGCTTTCTTT; cdr3_aa: CASSLAGTGLVTEAFF; clone_size: NA; d_call: TRBD1; j_call: TRBJ1-1; cdr3_length: 16; v_call: TRBV7-9
cdr3_nt: TGTGCCAGCAGCTTGGGGACAGGGCCTGGAAACACCATATATTTT; cdr3_aa: CASSLGTGPGNTIYF; clone_size: NA; d_call: TRBD1; j_call: TRBJ1-3; cdr3_length: 15; v_call: TRBV13
cdr3_nt: TGTGCCAGCTCCCCGGGACTAGCGGGGGAGCAGTTCTTC; cdr3_aa: CASSPGLAGEQFF; clone_size: once; d_call: TRBD2; j_call: TRBJ2-1; cdr3_length: 13; v_call: TRBV2
cdr3_nt: TGTGCCAGCAGCCCAGGGGGGGCCGGGGCCAACGTCCTGACTTTC; cdr3_aa: CASSPGGAGANVLTF; clone_size: NA; d_call: NA; j_call: TRBJ2-6; cdr3_length: 15; v_call: TRBV6-2/TRBV6-3
cdr3_nt: TGCAGCGTGAGCAGGGGACTTGACACTGAAGCTTTCTTT; cdr3_aa: CSVSRGLDTEAFF; clone_size: once; d_call: NA; j_call: TRBJ1-1; cdr3_length: 13; v_call: TRBV29-1
cdr3_nt: TGTGCCAGCAGCTTAGTGGGCCAGTCCTCGGAGCCCCAGCATTTT; cdr3_aa: CASSLVGQSSEPQHF; clone_size: NA; d_call: NA; j_call: TRBJ1-5; cdr3_length: 15; v_call: TRBV7-2
cdr3_nt: TGTGCCAGCAGCTTCCATCCCGGGCCTACGACGGTGGATACGCAGTATTTT; cdr3_aa: CASSFHPGPTTVDTQYF; clone_size: NA; d_call: NA; j_call: TRBJ2-3; cdr3_length: 17; v_call: TRBV11-2
cdr3_nt: TGTGCCAGCAGCCAACTCCCCCCGGGACAGGGCAATTCACCCCTCCACTTT; cdr3_aa: CASSQLPPGQGNSPLHF; clone_size: NA; d_call: TRBD1; j_call: TRBJ1-6; cdr3_length: 17; v_call: TRBV3-1/TRBV3-2
cdr3_nt: TGTGCCAGCAGCCAAGACCTGGGAAGCTACAATGAGCAGTTCTTC; cdr3_aa: CASSQDLGSYNEQFF; clone_size: NA; d_call: NA; j_call: TRBJ2-1; cdr3_length: 15; v_call: TRBV3-1/TRBV3-2
cdr3_nt: TGTGCCAGCAGCTTTCGGTCCCAGGATTCCTACGAGCAGTACTTC; cdr3_aa: CASSFRSQDSYEQYF; clone_size: NA; d_call: NA; j_call: TRBJ2-7; cdr3_length: 15; v_call: TRBV11-2
cdr3_nt: TGCGCCTCTCAACTAGCGGGGACTCCTAGCACAGATACGCAGTATTTT; cdr3_aa: CASQLAGTPSTDTQYF; clone_size: NA; d_call: TRBD2; j_call: TRBJ2-3; cdr3_length: 16; v_call: TRBV5-1
cdr3_nt: TGTGCCAGCTCGACCACGCCAGGGGAACTGTTTTTT; cdr3_aa: CASSTTPGELFF; clone_size: NA; d_call: NA; j_call: TRBJ1-4; cdr3_length: 12; v_call: TRBV18
cdr3_nt: TGTGCCAGTAGTATGAGACCCCCGGCAAACACCATATATTTT; cdr3_aa: CASSMRPPANTIYF; clone_size: NA; d_call: NA; j_call: TRBJ1-3; cdr3_length: 14; v_call: TRBV19
cdr3_nt: TGTGCCAGCAGAGCCGGAGGGGCGGGACAGCCCCAGCATTTT; cdr3_aa: CASRAGGAGQPQHF; clone_size: NA; d_call: NA; j_call: TRBJ1-5; cdr3_length: 14; v_call: TRBV6-5
cdr3_nt: TGTGCCAGCAGTAGTACAGATACGCAGTATTTT; cdr3_aa: CASSSTDTQYF; clone_size: NA; d_call: NA; j_call: TRBJ2-3; cdr3_length: 11; v_call: TRBV11-2
cdr3_nt: TGCAGCGTGACGGACGAGGACAGGACCTCCTACAATGAGCAGTTCTTC; cdr3_aa: CSVTDEDRTSYNEQFF; clone_size: NA; d_call: TRBD1; j_call: TRBJ2-1; cdr3_length: 16; v_call: TRBV29-1
cdr3_nt: TGTGCCAGCAGTCCGACCAGTGCCACCTATGGCTACACCTTC; cdr3_aa: CASSPTSATYGYTF; clone_size: NA; d_call: NA; j_call: TRBJ1-2; cdr3_length: 14; v_call: TRBV3-1/TRBV3-2
cdr3_nt: TGTGCCAGCAGCCCCATGACTAGCGGGGTAAACGAGCAGTACTTC; cdr3_aa: CASSPMTSGVNEQYF; clone_size: NA; d_call: TRBD2; j_call: TRBJ2-7; cdr3_length: 15; v_call: TRBV5-4
cdr3_nt: TGTGCCAGCAGGTCGCGCGGAAACACCATATATTTT; cdr3_aa: CASRSRGNTIYF; clone_size: NA; d_call: NA; j_call: TRBJ1-3; cdr3_length: 12; v_call: TRBV13
cdr3_nt: TGTGCCAGCAGTGCGGACAGGGTCGATGAGCAGTTCTTC; cdr3_aa: CASSADRVDEQFF; clone_size: NA; d_call: TRBD1; j_call: TRBJ2-1; cdr3_length: 13; v_call: TRBV12-3/TRBV12-4
cdr3_nt: TGTGCCAGCAGCCCTACAGGGGGGCGAGAGACCCAGTACTTC; cdr3_aa: CASSPTGGRETQYF; clone_size: NA; d_call: TRBD1; j_call: TRBJ2-5; cdr3_length: 14; v_call: TRBV7-3
cdr3_nt: TGTGCCAGCAGCTTTTGGAATTCACCCCTCCACTTT; cdr3_aa: CASSFWNSPLHF; clone_size: NA; d_call: NA; j_call: TRBJ1-6; cdr3_length: 12; v_call: TRBV13
cdr3_nt: TGTGCCAGCAGTGAAGAGGCGGCCGGGAGAAGATACACCGGGGAGCTGTTTTTT; cdr3_aa: CASSEEAAGRRYTGELFF; clone_size: NA; d_call: NA; j_call: TRBJ2-2; cdr3_length: 18; v_call: TRBV2
cdr3_nt: TGTGCCAGCTCACCGACCAGGGTGGAACTGTTTTTT; cdr3_aa: CASSPTRVELFF; clone_size: NA; d_call: NA; j_call: TRBJ1-4; cdr3_length: 12; v_call: TRBV18
cdr3_nt: TGTGCCAGCGGGGGCAGGTGGGACACTGAAGCTTTCTTT; cdr3_aa: CASGGRWDTEAFF; clone_size: once; d_call: NA; j_call: TRBJ1-1; cdr3_length: 13; v_call: TRBV2
cdr3_nt: TGTGCCAGCAGTCTCCCGGGATCCAGATACCATGAGCAGTTCTTC; cdr3_aa: CASSLPGSRYHEQFF; clone_size: NA; d_call: NA; j_call: TRBJ2-1; cdr3_length: 15; v_call: TRBV3-1/TRBV3-2
cdr3_nt: TGCGCCAGCAGCTTGGACACCCTATACAATGAGCAGTTCTTC; cdr3_aa: CASSLDTLYNEQFF; clone_size: NA; d_call: NA; j_call: TRBJ2-1; cdr3_length: 14; v_call: TRBV5-1
cdr3_nt: TGTGCTGCCGGGACAGGAGTTCCTGGAAACACCATATATTTT; cdr3_aa: CAAGTGVPGNTIYF; clone_size: NA; d_call: TRBD1; j_call: TRBJ1-3; cdr3_length: 14; v_call: TRBV30
cdr3_nt: TGTGCCAGCAGCCTAGACCTCCCAAGGGGACAAACCTACGAGCAGTACTTC; cdr3_aa: CASSLDLPRGQTYEQYF; clone_size: NA; d_call: NA; j_call: TRBJ2-7; cdr3_length: 17; v_call: TRBV11-3
cdr3_nt: TGTGCCAGCAGTGAACTATTTAGCAATCAGCCCCAGCATTTT; cdr3_aa: CASSELFSNQPQHF; clone_size: NA; d_call: NA; j_call: TRBJ1-5; cdr3_length: 14; v_call: TRBV2
cdr3_nt: TGTGCCAGCTCATCGACAGGGACAAGCTCCTACGAGCAGTACTTC; cdr3_aa: CASSSTGTSSYEQYF; clone_size: NA; d_call: TRBD1; j_call: TRBJ2-7; cdr3_length: 15; v_call: TRBV18
cdr3_nt: TGTGCCAGCAGCGTGGGACAGGGTGGGGAGACCCAGTACTTC; cdr3_aa: CASSVGQGGETQYF; clone_size: once; d_call: TRBD1; j_call: TRBJ2-5; cdr3_length: 14; v_call: TRBV5-8
cdr3_nt: TGTGCCAGCAGCTTAGAAAGGGTTGGGACCCAGTACTTC; cdr3_aa: CASSLERVGTQYF; clone_size: NA; d_call: NA; j_call: TRBJ2-5; cdr3_length: 13; v_call: TRBV7-8
cdr3_nt: TGTGCCAGCAGCCAAGATATGGGGGGTCGGATGGACACTGAAGCTTTCTTT; cdr3_aa: CASSQDMGGRMDTEAFF; clone_size: NA; d_call: NA; j_call: TRBJ1-1; cdr3_length: 17; v_call: TRBV4-2
cdr3_nt: TGTGCCAGCAGCTTAACACCAAACACTGAAGCTTTCTTT; cdr3_aa: CASSLTPNTEAFF; clone_size: NA; d_call: NA; j_call: TRBJ1-1; cdr3_length: 13; v_call: TRBV7-3
cdr3_nt: TGTGCCAGCAGCCTCAGGAGGGAGGGCGCAGATAATCAGCCCCAGCATTTT; cdr3_aa: CASSLRREGADNQPQHF; clone_size: NA; d_call: NA; j_call: TRBJ1-5; cdr3_length: 17; v_call: TRBV5-6
cdr3_nt: TGTGCCAGTAGTATATCTACGGGGGCGCGTGAGCCCCAGCATTTT; cdr3_aa: CASSISTGAREPQHF; clone_size: few; d_call: NA; j_call: TRBJ1-5; cdr3_length: 15; v_call: TRBV19
cdr3_nt: TGCGCCAGCAGCATAGGGACTGGGACTGAAGCTTTCTTT; cdr3_aa: CASSIGTGTEAFF; clone_size: few; d_call: NA; j_call: TRBJ1-1; cdr3_length: 13; v_call: TRBV10-1
cdr3_nt: TGTGCCAGCAGAGCCTGGACAGGGGAAGGAGAGACCCAGTACTTC; cdr3_aa: CASRAWTGEGETQYF; clone_size: NA; d_call: TRBD1; j_call: TRBJ2-5; cdr3_length: 15; v_call: TRBV6-5
cdr3_nt: TGTGCCAGCAGCTTAGGGGGTGAAGCTTTCTTT; cdr3_aa: CASSLGGEAFF; clone_size: NA; d_call: NA; j_call: TRBJ1-1; cdr3_length: 11; v_call: TRBV7-9
cdr3_nt: TGCGCCAGCAGCTTGGCAACAACCTACGAGCAGTACTTC; cdr3_aa: CASSLATTYEQYF; clone_size: NA; d_call: NA; j_call: TRBJ2-7; cdr3_length: 13; v_call: TRBV5-1
cdr3_nt: TGTGCCAGCAAAATACAGGGGGCCGGTGGCTACACCTTC; cdr3_aa: CASKIQGAGGYTF; clone_size: NA; d_call: TRBD1; j_call: TRBJ1-2; cdr3_length: 13; v_call: TRBV6-5
cdr3_nt: TGTGCCTGGAGTTCGGGGCCAGGGGCCAACGTCCTGACTTTC; cdr3_aa: CAWSSGPGANVLTF; clone_size: NA; d_call: NA; j_call: TRBJ2-6; cdr3_length: 14; v_call: TRBV30
cdr3_nt: TGTGCCAGCAGCCAGGGGGTGTTTAATTCACCCCTCCACTTT; cdr3_aa: CASSQGVFNSPLHF; clone_size: NA; d_call: NA; j_call: TRBJ1-6; cdr3_length: 14; v_call: TRBV3-1/TRBV3-2